This T cell receptor (beta chain) was documented in a study of T-cell memory formation after mild COVID-19. The CDR3 has 14 amino acids. V lost 0 bases and J lost 10, with 13 bases in between. Germline lookup yields CDR1 MNHEY and CDR2 SVGEGT. cDNA libraries for TCR alpha and TCR beta, carrying sample barcodes and UMIs, came from 5'RACE with constant-segment primers. MiXCR, applied by TCRdb to the 5' RACE reads, yields one record per CDR3 protein. The table records more than 450,000 distinct CDR3 sequences, 18% of them present only once. The source material was PBMCs or a T cell subset sorted from them (not recorded which). The clonotype was recovered from an adult woman who had mild COVID-19 (a few samples of this study predate the infection). Cell type and time point are not known. The V and J genes are TRBV6-2 or TRBV6-3 and TRBJ2-1; D is undetermined. The CDR3 DNA follows: TGTGCCAGCAGTTACTCGCTAGAGGTGGAAGAGCAGTTCTTC. It codes for CASSYSLEVEEQFF.